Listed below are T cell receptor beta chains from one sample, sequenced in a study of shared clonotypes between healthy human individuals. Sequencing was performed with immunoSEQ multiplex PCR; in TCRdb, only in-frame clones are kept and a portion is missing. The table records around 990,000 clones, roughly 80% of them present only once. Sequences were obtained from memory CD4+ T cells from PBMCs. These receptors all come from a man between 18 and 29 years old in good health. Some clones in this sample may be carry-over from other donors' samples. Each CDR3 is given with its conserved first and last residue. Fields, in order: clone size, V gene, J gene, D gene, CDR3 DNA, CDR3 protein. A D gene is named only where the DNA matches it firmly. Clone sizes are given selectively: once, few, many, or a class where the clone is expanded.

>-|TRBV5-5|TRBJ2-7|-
TGTGCCAGCAGCCAAAGGGGGGCTGCTTCCTACGAGCAGTACTTC
CASSQRGAASYEQYF
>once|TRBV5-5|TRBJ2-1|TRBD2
TGTGCCAGCAGCTTGGCTAGCGGGAGGGCCAATGAGCAGTTCTTC
CASSLASGRANEQFF
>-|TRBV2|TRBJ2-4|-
TGTGCCAGCATTACTTCCCCCGGAGCGATAGCCAAAAACATTCAGTACTTC
CASITSPGAIAKNIQYF
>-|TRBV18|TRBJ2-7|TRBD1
TGTGCCAGCTCACTGACAGGGGACTACGAGCAGTACTTC
CASSLTGDYEQYF
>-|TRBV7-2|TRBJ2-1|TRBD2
TGTGCCAGCAGTCGTAGCGGGAGCTACAATGAGCAGTTCTTC
CASSRSGSYNEQFF
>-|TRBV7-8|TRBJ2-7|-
TGTGCCAGCAGCCCGGGGGCAGGGGTGGGGAGCTACGAGCAGTACTTC
CASSPGAGVGSYEQYF
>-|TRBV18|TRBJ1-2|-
TGTGCCAGCTCACCGATGCAGGATGGCTACACCTTC
CASSPMQDGYTF
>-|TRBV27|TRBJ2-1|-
TGTGCCAGCAGTTTTGCGGATTACTACAATGAGCAGTTCTTC
CASSFADYYNEQFF
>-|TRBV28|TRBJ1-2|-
TGTGCCAGCAGTCCGACAGACCGGCCCTTTTATGGCTACACCTTC
CASSPTDRPFYGYTF
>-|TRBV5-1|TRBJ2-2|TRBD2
TGCGCCAGCAGCTCGCGACTAGCGGGAGGCGGAACCGGGGAGCTGTTTTTT
CASSSRLAGGGTGELFF
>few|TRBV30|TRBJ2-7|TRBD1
TGTGCCTGGAGGGACAGGGTCTCCTACGAGCAGTACTTC
CAWRDRVSYEQYF
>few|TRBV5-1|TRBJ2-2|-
TGCGCCAGCAGCTTGGATGGGACCGGGGAGCTGTTTTTT
CASSLDGTGELFF
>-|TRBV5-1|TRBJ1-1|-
TGCGCCAGCAGCTTGGACAGTGCTGGGAAAGCTTTCTTT
CASSLDSAGKAFF
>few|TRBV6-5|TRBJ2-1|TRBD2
TGTGCCAGCAGTTACTCAGCGGGGAACAGCGGGAATGAGCAGTTCTTC
CASSYSAGNSGNEQFF
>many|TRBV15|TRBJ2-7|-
TGTGCCACCAGCAGAGATCGGTACGAGCAGTACTTC
CATSRDRYEQYF
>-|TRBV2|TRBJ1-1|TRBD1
TGTGCCAGCAGCATGACAGGGGGAGATACTGAAGCTTTCTTT
CASSMTGGDTEAFF
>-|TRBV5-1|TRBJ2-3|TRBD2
TGCGCCAGCAGCTTACTTAGCGGGACCAGCACAGATACGCAGTATTTT
CASSLLSGTSTDTQYF
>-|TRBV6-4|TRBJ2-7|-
TGTGCCAGCAGTGAAATCCTACACGGCTATCGCTACGAGCAGTACTTC
CASSEILHGYRYEQYF
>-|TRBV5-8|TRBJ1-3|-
TGTGCCAGCACCCGACCGGGGGCCCGCTCTGGAAACACCATATATTTT
CASTRPGARSGNTIYF
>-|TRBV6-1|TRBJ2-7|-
TGTGCCAGCAGTGACGACATTCAGCAGTACTTC
CASSDDIQQYF
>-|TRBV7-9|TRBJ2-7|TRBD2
TGTGCCAGCAGCGGACTAGCGGGAGGGCCGTATAAATTC
CASSGLAGGPYKF
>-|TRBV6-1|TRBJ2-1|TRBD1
TGTGCCAGCAGATTGACAGGGGTATTCTACAATGAGCAGTTCTTC
CASRLTGVFYNEQFF